What follows are 12 T cell receptor beta chains derived from one specimen sequenced in a study of CD8 T cells in ankylosing spondylitis. Using its own MiXCR run on the 5' RACE reads, TCRdb lists one record per CDR3 protein. The sample includes a few hundred thousand distinct CDR3 sequences, about 10% of them seen just once. The specimen sequenced was blood, either unsorted or a sorted T cell fraction (not recorded which). All receptors come from a male donor with ankylosing spondylitis or in good health (not recorded which).

This clonotype was recorded many times. The chain's CDR3 is CATSILLGTSGEYEQFF. In DNA form, the CDR3 reads TGTGCCACCAGCATCCTCTTGGGGACTAGCGGGGAATATGAGCAGTTCTTC. The J gene is TRBJ2-1, the V gene TRBV15; 13 bases map to TRBD2. This CDR3 contains 17 residues. V was pared by 4 bases and J by 8 bases, with 11 bases of the junction left unmatched. Germline V gene data show CDR1 as LNHNV and CDR2 as YYDKDF (reference sequence).

The rearrangement uses TRBV7-3 and TRBJ2-7; maybe TRBD1 (6 bases). CDR3 size: 14 residues. The germline V and J ends were trimmed by 5 bases and 2 bases, with 13 bases remaining between them. Per germline, CDR1 SGHTA and CDR2 FQGTGA. The DNA for the CDR3 is TGTGCCAGCAGCATCTCGACAGGTCCCTACGAGCAGTACTTC. It is translated as CASSISTGPYEQYF. Complete variable domain (other parts from reference TRBV7-3 and TRBJ2-7): GAGVSQTPSNKVTEKGKYVELRCDPISGHTALYWYRQSLGQGPEFLIYFQGTGAADDSGLPNDRFFAVRPEGSVSTLKIQRTERGDSAVYLCASSISTGPYEQYFGPGTRLTVT.

This clonotype was seen more than once but under ten times. V and J are TRBV21-1 and TRBJ2-1. TRBV21-1 corresponds to a pseudogene. The CDR3 spans 18 residues. This chain's CDR3 is CASSKEVGSGDSYNEQFF. The CDR3 DNA sequence: TGTGCCAGCAGCAAAGAGGTTGGCTCGGGGGACTCTTACAATGAGCAGTTCTTC.

This clonotype has at least ten counts. The chain has TRBV3-1 and TRBJ1-3, with D possibly matching TRBD1 (6 bases). The CDR3 length is 13 residues. Germline loops: CDR1 LGHDT, CDR2 YNNKEL (reference sequence). V gave up 2 bases and J gave up 10 bases, with 12 bases separating them. Here the CDR3 DNA reads TGTGCCAGCAGCCAAAAGGGGGAAAAGACCATATATTTT. Its translation: CASSQKGEKTIYF.

This clonotype was seen at least ten times. The chain couples TRBV12-3 or TRBV12-4 to TRBJ1-6; D unclear. The CDR3 runs to 14 residues. V was clipped by 3 bases and J by 7 bases, with 10 bases between them. In nucleotides, the CDR3 is TGTGCCAGCAGTTTGGGTTACCAGAATTCACCCCTCCACTTT. It is translated as CASSLGYQNSPLHF.

The sample holds many counts of this clonotype. The rearrangement joins TRBV7-8 to TRBJ2-2; D remains unclear. The CDR3 is 12 residues long. V was clipped by 2 bases and J by 6 bases, with 4 bases between them. Germline assignment: CDR1 SGHVS and CDR2 FQNEAQ. The CDR3 DNA is TGTGCCAGCAGCTTAAGGTCCGGGGAGCTGTTTTTT. Translated, it gives CASSLRSGELFF.

There are a few counts of this clonotype. The V gene is TRBV6-1, the J gene TRBJ2-7, with 10 bases that match TRBD1. V trimming: 6 bases; J trimming: 2 bases; junction bases outside the gene matches: 4. CDR3 size: 14 residues. Germline V gene sequence: CDR1 MNHNS, CDR2 SASEGT. The CDR3 loop reads CASSGTGEAYEQYF. The CDR3 DNA reads as TGTGCCAGCAGCGGGACAGGGGAGGCCTACGAGCAGTACTTC.

This clonotype has ten or more counts. This sequence joins TRBV29-1 and TRBJ1-3; D is undetermined. CDR1 is SQVTM and CDR2 is ANQGSEA in the germline V gene. Trimming pared 7 bases from V and 0 bases from J, leaving 4 bases between. This CDR3 spans 11 amino acids. CDR3: CSAHSGNTIYF. The CDR3 nucleotides read TGCAGCGCCCACTCTGGAAACACCATATATTTT.

This clonotype came up a few times. The chain couples TRBV12-3 or TRBV12-4 to TRBJ1-1; possibly TRBD1 for D (5 bases). The CDR3 covers 12 residues. V gave up 3 bases and J gave up 9 bases, with 11 bases separating them. CDR3 bases: TGTGCCAGCAGTTTCGATGGGGCCCAAGCTTTCTTT. It translates to CASSFDGAQAFF.

This clonotype was seen only a few times. The chain carries TRBV20-1 and TRBJ1-2; D is possibly TRBD1 (5 bases). Germline CDR1 reads DFQATT; CDR2 reads SNEGSKA (reference sequence). Trimming left V 3 bases short and J 4 bases short, with 12 bases between. The CDR3 loop spans 13 amino acids. In DNA form, the CDR3 reads TGCAGTGCTAGGCCCACAGGAATCTATGGCTACACCTTC. This sequence encodes CSARPTGIYGYTF.

This clonotype occurred many times. V usage is TRBV12-3 or TRBV12-4 and J usage is TRBJ2-7; D perhaps matches TRBD2 (5 bases). This CDR3 is 14 amino acids long. The V end lost 1 base, the J end lost 2 bases, and 9 bases lay between the germline ends. CDR3 in amino acids: CASSLGGFAYEQYF. The CDR3 region has the DNA TGTGCCAGCAGTTTAGGAGGGTTTGCCTACGAGCAGTACTTC.

This clonotype has a count of ten or more. V gene TRBV5-6 combines with J gene TRBJ2-7; D call uncertain. Germline V gives CDR1 SGHDT, CDR2 YYEEEE. V was pared by 0 bases and J by 3 bases, with 10 bases between. The CDR3 sequence is 14 residues long. The CDR3 is CASSLGRVFYEQYF. The CDR3 nucleotides are TGTGCCAGCAGCTTGGGTCGAGTCTTCTACGAGCAGTACTTC. The full variable domain, its missing parts supplied by reference TRBV5-6 and TRBJ2-7, is DAGVTQSPTHLIKTRGQQVTLRCSPKSGHDTVSWYQQALGQGPQFIFQYYEEEERQRGNFPDRFSGHQFPNYSSELNVNALLLGDSALYLCASSLGRVFYEQYFGPGTRLTVT.